This TCR beta chain was profiled in a study of T cell repertoires in cytomegalovirus infection. Study context: In public TCR beta signatures, there were indications of both CMV infection and matching HLA type. Broader study findings: In two of eight donors, the top clonotype was HLA-C-restricted CMV-specific.

Remarks on this clonotype: Its matching antigen is unknown. A clone one base away is much larger, so this may be a read error.

The CDR3 loop spans 17 amino acids. V dropped 5 bases and J dropped 0 bases, with 19 bases sitting between them. CDR1 and CDR2 from the germline V gene are SGHTA and FQGNSA. TCRdb itself ran the reads through MiXCR, one entry per CDR3 protein. The sample carries more than 350,000 distinct CDR3 sequences, approximately 33% recorded once. This sequence was found in a human donor in good health (CMV status not recorded). Some clones in this sample may be carry-over from other donors' samples. The chain carries TRBV7-2 and TRBJ1-1, with D possibly TRBD1 on 6 matching bases. Sequencing used PBMCs. CDR3 residues: CASSRTGTRGLNTEAFF. CDR3 DNA sequence: TGTGCCAGCAGCCGAACTGGGACAAGGGGACTGAACACTGAAGCTTTCTTT.